These 15 T cell receptor beta chains were all obtained from the same sample, sequenced in a study of cytomegalovirus exposure and HLA in healthy donors. A multiplex PCR was run with 60 Vbeta primers and 13 Jbeta primers. This table comes from immunoSEQ multiplex PCR, and its TCRdb copy is limited to in-frame clones, with some not included. This table has 100,000 to 150,000 clones, about two thirds appearing once. The sequenced sample consisted of PBMCs. These receptors all come from a woman aged 55-75 years in good health and CMV-seropositive.

The CDR3, as DNA: TGTGCCAGCCGGGCGGGGGTGAGCTCCTACAATGAGCAGTTCTTC. Its translation is CASRAGVSSYNEQFF. The chain joins TRBV6-5 to TRBJ2-1, with 7 bases that match TRBD2. V lost 8 bases and J lost 0; bases outside the gene matches: 7. The CDR3 consists of 15 residues. The germline CDR1 and CDR2 sequences are MNHEY and SVGAGI.

This clone has a single count. The gene calls are TRBV6-5 and TRBJ2-7; D gene unclear. The CDR3 length is 13 residues. The V and J ends lost 8 bases and 0 bases respectively, with 11 bases between them. The germline V gene has CDR1 MNHEY and CDR2 SVGAGI. The CDR3 protein is CASSRVSSYEQYF. DNA for the CDR3: TGTGCCAGCTCCCGGGTTAGCTCCTACGAGCAGTACTTC.

This clone was seen only a few times. V usage is TRBV9 and J usage is TRBJ1-1; TRBD1 matches at 8 bases. Per the germline V gene, CDR1 is SGDLS and CDR2 is YYNGEE. This CDR3 spans 14 amino acids. V lost 0 bases and J lost 4; bases outside the gene matches: 2. The CDR3 here is CASSVEQGVTEAFF. CDR3 DNA sequence: TGTGCCAGCAGCGTAGAACAGGGGGTCACTGAAGCTTTCTTT.

This rearrangement joins TRBV4-1 to TRBJ1-4; the D is unclear. The CDR3 is made up of 15 amino acids. CDR1 is MGHRA, CDR2 YSYEKL, per germline. V lost 1 base and J 16 bases, leaving 22 bases between the germline ends. CDR3 DNA sequence: TGCGCCAGCAGCCAAGCCCCGACACGGCCCGGGGATACGTTTTTT. The encoded protein is CASSQAPTRPGDTFF.

The chain employs TRBV19 and TRBJ1-3; D possibly corresponds to TRBD1 (5 bases). V was shortened by 7 bases and J by 0 bases, with 16 bases between the two germline ends. This CDR3 is 16 amino acids long. Germline CDR1 and CDR2: LNHDA and SQIVND (reference sequence). This CDR3 reads CASNQRTLYSGNTIYF. The CDR3 nucleotides are TGTGCCAGTAACCAAAGGACACTCTACTCTGGAAACACCATATATTTT.

The gene calls are TRBV20-1 and TRBJ2-5, with no clear D. Germline V CDR1 and CDR2: DFQATT, SNEGSKA (reference sequence). Trimming cost V 4 bases and J 5 bases, with 8 bases left between them. This CDR3 region has 11 residues. DNA for the CDR3: TGCAGTGCTATAACCGGGGAGACCCAGTACTTC. This sequence encodes CSAITGETQYF.

This clone was recorded many times. The chain recombines TRBV7-9 with TRBJ1-1; no firm D call. V lost 2 bases, J lost 10 bases, and 8 bases lay in between. Germline V gene data show CDR1 as SEHNR and CDR2 as FQNEAQ (reference sequence). There are 11 residues in the CDR3. CDR3: CASSLRSGAFF. For the CDR3, the DNA is TGTGCCAGCAGCTTAAGGAGCGGAGCTTTCTTT. Full variable domain (remainder filled in from reference TRBV7-9 and TRBJ1-1): DTGVSQNPRHKITKRGQNVTFRCDPISEHNRLYWYRQTLGQGPEFLTYFQNEAQLEKSRLLSDRFSAERPKGSFSTLEIQRTEQGDSAMYLCASSLRSGAFFGQGTRLTVV.

This clone was recorded a few times. This chain uses TRBV5-6 with TRBJ1-2, with 7 bases lining up with TRBD1. The V and J ends lost 2 bases and 7 bases, in that order; junction bases with no gene match: 11. Germline V gene sequence: CDR1 SGHDT, CDR2 YYEEEE. The CDR3 extends over 15 amino acids. The CDR3 loop reads CASSFRQGKNGGYTF. The CDR3 DNA reads as TGTGCCAGCAGCTTTCGACAGGGAAAGAACGGTGGCTACACCTTC. Looking up the rest from reference TRBV5-6 and TRBJ1-2 gives the full variable domain: DAGVTQSPTHLIKTRGQQVTLRCSPKSGHDTVSWYQQALGQGPQFIFQYYEEEERQRGNFPDRFSGHQFPNYSSELNVNALLLGDSALYLCASSFRQGKNGGYTFGSGTRLTVV.

The chain carries TRBV28 and TRBJ2-2, with 11 bases aligning to TRBD2. This CDR3 comprises 15 residues. The V segment lost 11 bases and the J segment 6 bases; nucleotides outside the gene matches: 11. CDR1 is MDHEN and CDR2 is SYDVKM in the germline V gene. DNA of the CDR3: TGTGCCGGTTCTTTAGCGGGGGGGCCTGCCGGGGAGCTGTTTTTT. Translation: CAGSLAGGPAGELFF.

As regards this clone: Sequence at one end of the junction differs from germline and may be a read error. This chain joins TRBV7-9 and TRBJ2-3; 11 bases map to TRBD2. This CDR3 is built from 13 residues. The V gene's germline CDR1 is SEHNR and CDR2 FQNEAQ (reference sequence). The CDR3 is CSSSHPLAGGEYF. The CDR3 DNA reads as TGTTCCAGCAGCCACCCTCTAGCGGGGGGCGAGTATTTT.

The chain recombines TRBV19 with TRBJ1-1; TRBD1 is a possible D gene (5 bases). V lost 3 bases and J lost 1, with 6 bases in between. The CDR3 has 13 amino acids. The germline V gene encodes CDR1 LNHDA and CDR2 SQIVND (reference sequence). The DNA for the CDR3 is TGTGCCAGTAGTATGGGGGGGAACACTGAAGCTTTCTTT. Translating it yields CASSMGGNTEAFF.

J is TRBJ2-6 and V is TRBV27; 10 bases match TRBD1. V was pared by 8 bases and J by 1 base, with 11 bases of the junction left unmatched. Germline CDR1 reads MNHEY; CDR2 reads SMNVEV (reference sequence). The CDR3 spans 18 residues. This CDR3 reads CASGRGTGAFSGANVLTF. In DNA form, the CDR3 reads TGTGCCAGCGGGAGAGGGACAGGGGCCTTTTCTGGGGCCAACGTCCTGACTTTC.

This chain links TRBV6-6 with TRBJ2-2; possible D gene TRBD1, 5 bases. The CDR3 covers 14 residues. Trimming removed 8 bases from V and 1 base from J, with 11 bases in between. Germline V gene data show CDR1 as MNHNY and CDR2 as SVGAGI (reference sequence). The CDR3 region has the DNA TGTGCCAGCCAGGGAAGAAGGAACACCGGGGAGCTGTTTTTT. Translated, it gives CASQGRRNTGELFF.

The chain links TRBV6-5 to TRBJ2-7; no clear D gene. Germline V lookup: CDR1 MNHEY, CDR2 SVGAGI. The CDR3 consists of 15 residues. Trimming removed 0 bases at V and 4 bases at J, with 13 bases between. In DNA, the CDR3 is TGTGCCAGCAGTTACTCGCCGGCGGCTTCGTACGAGCAGTACTTC. Translation: CASSYSPAASYEQYF.

The chain employs TRBV2 and TRBJ2-3, with TRBD2 matching 7 bases. Germline trimming cut 10 bases from V and 0 bases from J; bases unmatched to any gene: 7. The germline gives CDR1 SNHLY, CDR2 FYNNEI. The CDR3 is 14 residues long. This chain's CDR3 is CATSLAVSTDTQYF. Written as DNA, the CDR3 is TGTGCCACCTCCCTAGCGGTTAGCACAGATACGCAGTATTTT.